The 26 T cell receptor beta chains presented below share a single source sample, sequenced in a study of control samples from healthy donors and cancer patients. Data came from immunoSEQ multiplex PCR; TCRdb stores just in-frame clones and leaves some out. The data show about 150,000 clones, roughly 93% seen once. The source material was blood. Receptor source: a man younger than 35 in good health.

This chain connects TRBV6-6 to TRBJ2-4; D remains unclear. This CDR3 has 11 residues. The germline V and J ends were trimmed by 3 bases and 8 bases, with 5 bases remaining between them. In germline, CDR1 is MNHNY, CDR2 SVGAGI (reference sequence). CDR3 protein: CASSYRDIQYF. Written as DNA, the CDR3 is TGTGCCAGCAGTTATAGGGACATTCAGTACTTC.

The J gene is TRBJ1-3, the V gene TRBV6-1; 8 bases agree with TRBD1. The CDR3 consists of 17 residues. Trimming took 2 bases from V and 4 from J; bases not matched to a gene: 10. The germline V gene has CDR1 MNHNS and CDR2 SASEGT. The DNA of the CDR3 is TGTGCCAGCAGTGAACAAACTTGGGACAGGTGGGGAAACACCATATATTTT. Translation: CASSEQTWDRWGNTIYF.

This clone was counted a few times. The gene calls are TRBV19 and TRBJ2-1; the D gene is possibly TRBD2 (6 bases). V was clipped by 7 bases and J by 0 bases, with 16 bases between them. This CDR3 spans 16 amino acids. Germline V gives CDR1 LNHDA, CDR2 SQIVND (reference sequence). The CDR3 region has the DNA TGTGCCAGTAAAATGGGGGGAGGACCCTCCTACAATGAGCAGTTCTTC. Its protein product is CASKMGGGPSYNEQFF. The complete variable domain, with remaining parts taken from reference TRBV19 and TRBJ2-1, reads DGGITQSPKYLFRKEGQNVTLSCEQNLNHDAMYWYRQDPGQGLRLIYYSQIVNDFQKGDIAEGYSVSREKKESFPLTVTSAQKNPTAFYLCASKMGGGPSYNEQFFGPGTRLTVL.

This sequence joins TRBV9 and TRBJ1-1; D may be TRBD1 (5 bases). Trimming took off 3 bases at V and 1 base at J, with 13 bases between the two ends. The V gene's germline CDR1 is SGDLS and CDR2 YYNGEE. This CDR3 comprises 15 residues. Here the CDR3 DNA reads TGTGCCAGCAGCGCATACCGGGACTGGAACACTGAAGCTTTCTTT. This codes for CASSAYRDWNTEAFF.

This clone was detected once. CDR3 sequence (DNA): TGCGCCAGCAGCCGGACGGCCGTATACGAGCAGTACTTC. This codes for CASSRTAVYEQYF. The rearrangement joins TRBV5-1 to TRBJ2-7, with D unresolved. V was shortened by 4 bases and J by 4 bases, with 12 bases between the two germline ends. The CDR3 runs to 13 residues. In germline, CDR1 is SGHRS, CDR2 YFSETQ.

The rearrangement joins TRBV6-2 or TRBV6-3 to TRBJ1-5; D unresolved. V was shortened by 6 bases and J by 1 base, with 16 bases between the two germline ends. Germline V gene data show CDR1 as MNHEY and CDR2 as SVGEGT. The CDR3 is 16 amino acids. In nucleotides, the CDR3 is TGTGCCAGCAGCTCTGGTTGGCAGGTGAGCAATCAGCCCCAGCATTTT. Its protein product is CASSSGWQVSNQPQHF.

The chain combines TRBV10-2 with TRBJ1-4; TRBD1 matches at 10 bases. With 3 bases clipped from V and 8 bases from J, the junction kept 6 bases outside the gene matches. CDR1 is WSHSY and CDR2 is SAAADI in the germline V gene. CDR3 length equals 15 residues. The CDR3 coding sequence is TGCGCCAGCAGTGATCGGGACAGGGGATTGGAAAAACTGTTTTTT. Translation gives CASSDRDRGLEKLFF.

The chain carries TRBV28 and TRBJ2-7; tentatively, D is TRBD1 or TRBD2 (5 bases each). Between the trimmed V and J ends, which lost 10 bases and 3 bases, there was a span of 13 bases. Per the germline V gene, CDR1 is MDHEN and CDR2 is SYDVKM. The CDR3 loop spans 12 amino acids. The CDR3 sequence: CATRREIYEQYF. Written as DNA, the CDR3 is TGTGCCACCCGCAGGGAGATCTACGAGCAGTACTTC. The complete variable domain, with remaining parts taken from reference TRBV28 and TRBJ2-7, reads DVKVTQSSRYLVKRTGEKVFLECVQDMDHENMFWYRQDPGLGLRLIYFSYDVKMKEKGDIPEGYSVSREKKERFSLILESASTNQTSMYLCATRREIYEQYFGPGTRLTVT.

The CDR3 DNA is TGTGCCAGCAGCTTAGGTCTTAGGGCGGACACTGAAGCTTTCTTT. Encoded protein: CASSLGLRADTEAFF. The chain combines TRBV11-1 with TRBJ1-1; D unresolved. V lost 1 base to trimming and J lost 3 bases, with 12 bases between them. CDR1 is SGHAT, CDR2 FQDESV, per germline (reference sequence). The CDR3 extends over 15 amino acids. Together with reference TRBV11-1 and TRBJ1-1, the CDR3 gives the full variable domain: EAEVAQSPRYKITEKSQAVAFWCDPISGHATLYWYRQILGQGPELLVQFQDESVVDDSQLPKDRFSAERLKGVDSTLKIQPAELGDSAMYLCASSLGLRADTEAFFGQGTRLTVV.

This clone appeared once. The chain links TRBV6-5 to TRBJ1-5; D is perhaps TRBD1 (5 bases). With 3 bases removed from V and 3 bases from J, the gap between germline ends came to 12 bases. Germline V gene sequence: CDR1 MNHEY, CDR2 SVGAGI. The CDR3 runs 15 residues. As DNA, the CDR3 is TGTGCCAGCAGTTATGGGGACGGACACAATCAGCCCCAGCATTTT. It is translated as CASSYGDGHNQPQHF.

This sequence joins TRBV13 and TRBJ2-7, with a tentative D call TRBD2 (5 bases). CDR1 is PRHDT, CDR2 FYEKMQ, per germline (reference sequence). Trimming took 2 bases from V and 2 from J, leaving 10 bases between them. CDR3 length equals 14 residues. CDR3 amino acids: CASSLMDFTYEQYF. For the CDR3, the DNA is TGTGCCAGCAGCTTAATGGACTTCACCTACGAGCAGTACTTC.

The CDR3 coding sequence is TGTGCCAGTAGTATAGTCGGTACGCAGTATTTT. Amino acids: CASSIVGTQYF. The rearrangement joins TRBV19 to TRBJ2-3; D unclear. Germline CDR1 is LNHDA and CDR2 is SQIVND (reference sequence). Trimming removed 1 base from V and 8 bases from J, with 4 bases in between. CDR3 size: 11 residues. Drawing the rest from reference TRBV19 and TRBJ2-3, the complete variable domain is DGGITQSPKYLFRKEGQNVTLSCEQNLNHDAMYWYRQDPGQGLRLIYYSQIVNDFQKGDIAEGYSVSREKKESFPLTVTSAQKNPTAFYLCASSIVGTQYFGPGTRLTVL.

Here the CDR3 reads CASSAAYNEQFF. The CDR3, as DNA: TGTGCCAGCAGCGCCGCCTACAATGAGCAGTTCTTC. This chain connects TRBV9 to TRBJ2-1; D gene unclear. The V end was cut by 3 bases, the J end by 2 bases, with 3 bases between. Germline lookup yields CDR1 SGDLS and CDR2 YYNGEE. The CDR3 is 12 amino acids.

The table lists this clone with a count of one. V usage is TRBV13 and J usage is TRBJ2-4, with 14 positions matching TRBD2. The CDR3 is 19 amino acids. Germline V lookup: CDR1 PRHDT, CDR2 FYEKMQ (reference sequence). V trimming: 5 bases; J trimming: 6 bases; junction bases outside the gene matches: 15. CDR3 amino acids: CASSPGLAGEGVLGNIQYF. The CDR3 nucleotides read TGTGCCAGCAGCCCGGGACTAGCGGGAGAAGGGGTCCTTGGAAACATTCAGTACTTC.

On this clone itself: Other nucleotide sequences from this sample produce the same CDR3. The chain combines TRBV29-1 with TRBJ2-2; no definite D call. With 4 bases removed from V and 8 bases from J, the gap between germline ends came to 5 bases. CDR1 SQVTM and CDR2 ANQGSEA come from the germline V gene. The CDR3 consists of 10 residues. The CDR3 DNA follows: TGCAGCGTTGTCTCGGGGGAGCTGTTTTTT. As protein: CSVVSGELFF.

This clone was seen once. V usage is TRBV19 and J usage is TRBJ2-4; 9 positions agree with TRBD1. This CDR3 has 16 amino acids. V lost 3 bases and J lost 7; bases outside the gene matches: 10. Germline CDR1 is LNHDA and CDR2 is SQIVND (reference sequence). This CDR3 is CASSMRQGDFGNIQYF. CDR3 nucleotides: TGTGCCAGTAGTATGAGACAGGGGGATTTTGGGAACATTCAGTACTTC.

CDR3 sequence: CSAGDYLWQFF. CDR3 coding DNA: TGCAGCGCCGGGGACTATTTATGGCAGTTCTTC. The V call is TRBV29-1, the J call TRBJ2-1, with 7 bases that match TRBD2. The J segment lost 12 bases and the V segment lost 7 bases, leaving 9 bases of the junction unmatched. This CDR3 region has 11 residues. Germline V lookup: CDR1 SQVTM, CDR2 ANQGSEA.

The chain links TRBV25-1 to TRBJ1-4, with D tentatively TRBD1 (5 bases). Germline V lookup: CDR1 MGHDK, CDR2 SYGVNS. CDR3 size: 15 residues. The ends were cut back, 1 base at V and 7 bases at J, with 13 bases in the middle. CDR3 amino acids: CASSEWGFGGEKLFF. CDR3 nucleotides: TGTGCCAGCAGTGAATGGGGGTTCGGGGGTGAAAAACTGTTTTTT. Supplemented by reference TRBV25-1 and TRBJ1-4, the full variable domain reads EADIYQTPRYLVIGTGKKITLECSQTMGHDKMYWYQQDPGMELHLIHYSYGVNSTEKGDLSSESTVSRIRTEHFPLTLESARPSHTSQYLCASSEWGFGGEKLFFGSGTQLSVL.

CDR3 region: CASSQQTRTEAFF. The CDR3 DNA follows: TGTGCCAGCAGCCAACAAACAAGGACTGAAGCTTTCTTT. The chain uses TRBV14 and TRBJ1-1, with no clear D. The germline V gene has CDR1 SGHDN and CDR2 FVKESK. The V end was cut by 2 bases, the J end by 5 bases, with 9 bases between. The CDR3 sequence is 13 residues long.

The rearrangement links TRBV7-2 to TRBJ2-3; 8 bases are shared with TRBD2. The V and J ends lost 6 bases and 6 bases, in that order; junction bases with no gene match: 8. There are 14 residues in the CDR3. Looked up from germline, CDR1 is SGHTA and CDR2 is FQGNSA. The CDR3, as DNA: TGTGCCAGCAGGAGACTAGCGAGAGGGGATACGCAGTATTTT. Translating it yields CASRRLARGDTQYF.

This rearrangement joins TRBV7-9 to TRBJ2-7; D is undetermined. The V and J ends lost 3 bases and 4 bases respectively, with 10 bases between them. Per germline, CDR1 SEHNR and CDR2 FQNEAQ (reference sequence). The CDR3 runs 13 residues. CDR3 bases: TGTGCCAGCAGCTTCGGGTTGTATTACGAGCAGTACTTC. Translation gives CASSFGLYYEQYF.

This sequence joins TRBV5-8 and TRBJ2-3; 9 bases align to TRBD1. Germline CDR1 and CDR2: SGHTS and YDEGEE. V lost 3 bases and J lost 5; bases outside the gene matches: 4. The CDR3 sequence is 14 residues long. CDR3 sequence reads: CASSSQGAEDTQYF. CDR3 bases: TGTGCCAGCAGCTCACAGGGGGCCGAAGATACGCAGTATTTT.

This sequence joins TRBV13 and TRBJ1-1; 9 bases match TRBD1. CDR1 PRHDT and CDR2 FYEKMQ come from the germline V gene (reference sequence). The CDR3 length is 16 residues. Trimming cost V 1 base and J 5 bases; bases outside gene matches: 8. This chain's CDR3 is CASSLVPGQGTTEAFF. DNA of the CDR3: TGTGCCAGCAGCTTAGTTCCGGGACAGGGTACAACTGAAGCTTTCTTT.

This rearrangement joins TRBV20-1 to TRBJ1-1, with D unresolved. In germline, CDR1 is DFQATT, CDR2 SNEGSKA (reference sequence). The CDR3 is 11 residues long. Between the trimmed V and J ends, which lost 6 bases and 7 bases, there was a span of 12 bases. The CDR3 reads CSAALDGEAFF. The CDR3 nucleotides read TGCAGTGCCGCGTTGGACGGTGAAGCTTTCTTT.

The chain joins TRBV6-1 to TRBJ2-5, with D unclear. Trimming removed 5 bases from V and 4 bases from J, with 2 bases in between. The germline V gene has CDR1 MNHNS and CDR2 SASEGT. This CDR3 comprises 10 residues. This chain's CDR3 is CASSRETQYF. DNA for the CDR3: TGTGCCAGCAGTCGAGAGACCCAGTACTTC.

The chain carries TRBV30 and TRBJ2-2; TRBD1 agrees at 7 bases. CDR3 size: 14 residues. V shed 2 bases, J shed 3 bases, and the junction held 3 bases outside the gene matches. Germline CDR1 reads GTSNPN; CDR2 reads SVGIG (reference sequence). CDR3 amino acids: CAWSPDRDTGELFF. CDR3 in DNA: TGTGCCTGGAGTCCCGACAGGGACACCGGGGAGCTGTTTTTT.